This entry lists 26 T cell receptor beta chains sequenced from one sample in a study of T cell repertoires in cytomegalovirus infection. Using its own MiXCR run on the reads, TCRdb lists one record per CDR3 protein. The sample carries around 900,000 distinct CDR3 sequences, approximately 31% recorded once. These receptors have no identified antigens. The material sequenced was cultured CD8+ T cells from PBMCs, taken from culture after CMV antigen stimulation. The source of these receptors is a human donor in good health (CMV status not recorded). Some clones in this sample may be carry-over from other donors' samples.

This clonotype was detected a few times. The chain links TRBV6-1 to TRBJ2-7, with D hard to call. V was shortened by 5 bases and J by 1 base, with 12 bases between the two germline ends. This CDR3 contains 14 residues. The germline CDR1 and CDR2 sequences are MNHNS and SASEGT. The CDR3 DNA follows: TGTGCCAGCAGTCCCGTGGTCGTATCCTACGAGCAGTACTTC. Its protein product is CASSPVVVSYEQYF.

This clonotype was seen a few times. The chain couples TRBV6-5 to TRBJ1-6; perhaps TRBD1 as D (5 bases). Germline CDR1 is MNHEY and CDR2 is SVGAGI. The length of the CDR3 is 15 residues. The germline V and J ends were trimmed by 2 bases and 10 bases, with 15 bases remaining between them. The CDR3 bases are TGTGCCAGCAGTTACGGTCCGGGGGGTTACTCACCCCTCCACTTT. This codes for CASSYGPGGYSPLHF.

This clonotype was observed a handful of times. The chain links TRBV11-2 to TRBJ1-2; D might be TRBD1 (5 bases). Germline-derived CDR1 and CDR2 are SGHAT and FQNNGV. The length of the CDR3 is 12 residues. The V gene lost 10 bases and the J gene lost 6 bases, with 15 bases spanning the gap. The CDR3 nucleotides are TGTGCCACCTCCAACCCGGGGGATGGCTACACCTTC. This sequence encodes CATSNPGDGYTF.

The rearrangement links TRBV7-7 to TRBJ1-1, with 7 positions matching TRBD1. From germline, CDR1 is SSHAT and CDR2 FNYEAQ (reference sequence). This CDR3 spans 16 amino acids. The CDR3: CATTLVEGAWETEAFF. The CDR3 DNA sequence: TGTGCTACCACTCTTGTGGAGGGGGCGTGGGAGACTGAAGCTTTCTTT.

This rearrangement joins TRBV4-1 to TRBJ2-1, with 12 positions matching TRBD2. The ends lost 0 bases at V and 5 bases at J; junction bases unmatched: 5. The CDR3 consists of 17 residues. CDR1 is MGHRA, CDR2 YSYEKL, per germline. CDR3 sequence (DNA): TGCGCCAGCAGCCAAGACCTAGCGGGGGGGTTTGACAATGAGCAGTTCTTC. Its protein product is CASSQDLAGGFDNEQFF.

The chain has TRBV7-9 and TRBJ2-7; D uncertain. The CDR3 is 17 amino acids. Trimming left V 5 bases short and J 1 base short, with 21 bases between. Per germline, CDR1 SEHNR and CDR2 FQNEAQ (reference sequence). CDR3 sequence (DNA): TGTGCCAGCAGCCCCCCTCCGGCGACCCGGTCGTCCTACGAGCAGTACTTC. Amino acid sequence: CASSPPPATRSSYEQYF. The full variable domain, with the rest looked up from reference TRBV7-9 and TRBJ2-7, is DTGVSQNPRHKITKRGQNVTFRCDPISEHNRLYWYRQTLGQGPEFLTYFQNEAQLEKSRLLSDRFSAERPKGSFSTLEIQRTEQGDSAMYLCASSPPPATRSSYEQYFGPGTRLTVT.

V usage is TRBV10-3 and J usage is TRBJ2-2; D not certain. There are 12 residues in the CDR3. The V and J ends lost 10 bases and 3 bases respectively, with 9 bases between them. Germline V gene sequence: CDR1 ENHRY, CDR2 SYGVKD. The DNA of the CDR3 is TGTGCCACCCGGAAGGACACCGGGGAGCTGTTTTTT. Its protein product is CATRKDTGELFF.

The chain uses TRBV7-8 and TRBJ1-1; 7 bases are a match to TRBD1. Trimming took 5 bases from V and 4 from J; bases not matched to a gene: 16. This CDR3 is built from 17 residues. Germline CDR1 is SGHVS and CDR2 is FQNEAQ. The CDR3 protein is CASSPPDRVVSGTEAFF. The CDR3 region has the DNA TGTGCCAGCAGCCCCCCAGACAGGGTTGTGAGTGGCACTGAAGCTTTCTTT.

The chain recombines TRBV7-8 with TRBJ1-6; a weak D match, TRBD1 (5 bases). CDR1 is SGHVS, CDR2 FQNEAQ, per germline. Trimming left V 5 bases short and J 7 bases short, with 12 bases between. The CDR3 contains 14 residues. The CDR3 region is CASSRDAGNSPLHF. CDR3 DNA: TGTGCCAGCAGCCGCGACGCAGGGAATTCACCCCTCCACTTT. The full variable domain, in which reference TRBV7-8 and TRBJ1-6 provide the parts outside the CDR3, is GAGVSQSPRYKVAKRGQDVALRCDPISGHVSLFWYQQALGQGPEFLTYFQNEAQLDKSGLPSDRFFAERPEGSVSTLKIQRTQQEDSAVYLCASSRDAGNSPLHFGNGTRLTVT.

This clonotype has only a few counts. The chain combines TRBV7-2 with TRBJ1-5; D not resolved. The CDR3 spans 15 residues. The ends were cut back, 0 bases at V and 5 bases at J, with 11 bases in the middle. CDR1 and CDR2 from the germline V gene are SGHTA and FQGNSA. The CDR3 nucleotides are TGTGCCAGCAGCTTAGCCCCGGCAGTCCATCAGCCCCAGCATTTT. It yields the protein CASSLAPAVHQPQHF.

This chain joins TRBV14 and TRBJ2-5; D may be TRBD2 (5 bases). The CDR3 runs to 14 residues. Deletions cut 6 bases from V and 4 bases from J, with 15 bases between. Germline V lookup: CDR1 SGHDN, CDR2 FVKESK. CDR3 residues: CASSRRGLLETQYF. The CDR3 DNA sequence: TGTGCCAGCAGTCGCCGAGGGCTATTAGAGACCCAGTACTTC.

The V gene is TRBV19, the J gene TRBJ1-2, with D possibly TRBD1 on 5 matching bases. The CDR3 covers 17 residues. The V gene's germline CDR1 is LNHDA and CDR2 SQIVND (reference sequence). Between the trimmed V and J ends, which lost 1 base and 6 bases, there was a span of 21 bases. The CDR3 is CASSIGWPAGARNGYTF. The DNA for the CDR3 is TGTGCCAGTAGTATAGGATGGCCAGCCGGGGCTCGAAATGGCTACACCTTC.

The J gene is TRBJ2-1, the V gene TRBV12-3 or TRBV12-4; perhaps TRBD1 as D (5 bases). CDR3 length: 15 amino acids. Trimming took 3 bases from V and 5 from J, leaving 14 bases between them. The DNA for the CDR3 is TGTGCCAGCAGTTTTATGACAGTGACGCACAATGAGCAGTTCTTC. Amino acid sequence: CASSFMTVTHNEQFF.

This clonotype showed up just a few times. V and J are TRBV18 and TRBJ2-3; 7 nucleotides match TRBD2. Germline assignment: CDR1 KGHSH and CDR2 LQKENI. Unmatched junction bases numbered 7, after V lost 5 bases and J lost 2 bases. The CDR3 covers 15 residues. The CDR3, as DNA: TGTGCCAGCTCAACCGGGACTATCAACACAGATACGCAGTATTTT. Translation gives CASSTGTINTDTQYF.

The chain is built from TRBV4-1 and TRBJ1-5; D unresolved. The CDR3 is 15 amino acids. Germline V gene data show CDR1 as MGHRA and CDR2 as YSYEKL. The V end lost 2 bases, the J end lost 4 bases, and 12 bases lay between the germline ends. CDR3 bases: TGCGCCAGCAGCCAAAATTCTGACCGAAATCAGCCCCAGCATTTT. It specifies CASSQNSDRNQPQHF.

The sample holds many counts of this clonotype. The chain recombines TRBV7-6 with TRBJ2-3; 9 nucleotides align to TRBD2. Trimming at V came to 2 bases and at J to 0 bases, leaving 12 bases not matched to a gene. The germline gives CDR1 SGHVS, CDR2 FNYEAQ. The CDR3 length is 19 residues. The CDR3 DNA is TGTGCCAGCAGCTTACGGCGGGGGGGCCCAGCAGGGAGCACAGATACGCAGTATTTT. Encoded protein: CASSLRRGGPAGSTDTQYF.

This clonotype was counted between two and nine times. An end of the junction differs from the germline gene, which may be a read error. The genes are TRBV29-1 and TRBJ1-1, with D possibly matching TRBD1 (6 bases). This CDR3 contains 17 residues. The germline gives CDR1 SQVTM, CDR2 ANQGSEA. The chain's CDR3 is CSVEDGGYRAANTEAFF. CDR3 in DNA: TGCAGCGTTGAGGATGGGGGGTACAGGGCCGCGAACACTGAAGCTTTTTTT.

This chain uses TRBV27 with TRBJ2-2; maybe TRBD1 (6 bases). Deletions cut 3 bases from V and 7 bases from J, with 21 bases between. Per germline, CDR1 MNHEY and CDR2 SMNVEV (reference sequence). CDR3 length equals 17 residues. For the CDR3, the DNA is TGTGCCAGCAGTTTGTACCCCCCATCAGGGGTTAACGGGGAGCTGTTTTTT. It codes for CASSLYPPSGVNGELFF.

The CDR3 bases are TGTGCCAGCAGTCTGACAGGGGGGGAAGAAAAACTGTTTTTT. This gives the protein CASSLTGGEEKLFF. This chain uses TRBV6-5 with TRBJ1-4; TRBD1 aligns across 9 bases. The germline V gene encodes CDR1 MNHEY and CDR2 SVGAGI. Losses at the gene ends were 5 bases for V and 8 bases for J; bases not matched to a gene: 6. This CDR3 has 14 amino acids.

This chain connects TRBV9 to TRBJ2-5, with 7 nucleotides matching TRBD2. From germline, CDR1 is SGDLS and CDR2 YYNGEE. V trimming: 1 base; J trimming: 5 bases; junction bases outside the gene matches: 14. The CDR3 is 17 amino acids. This chain's CDR3 is CASSVSGTTDGRETQYF. The CDR3 DNA reads TGTGCCAGCAGCGTATCGGGGACTACTGACGGAAGGGAGACCCAGTACTTC.

V usage is TRBV4-1 and J usage is TRBJ1-1; D remains ambiguous. The CDR3 extends over 17 amino acids. Germline values: CDR1 MGHRA, CDR2 YSYEKL. The V end was cut by 0 bases, the J end by 1 base, with 15 bases between. The CDR3 here is CASSQDIGGNPNTEAFF. The CDR3 bases are TGCGCCAGCAGCCAAGATATAGGAGGAAACCCGAACACTGAAGCTTTCTTT.

Ten or more counts support this clonotype. The rearrangement links TRBV7-2 to TRBJ1-2; 7 nucleotides align to TRBD1. The CDR3 consists of 12 residues. Germline V gives CDR1 SGHTA, CDR2 FQGNSA. The ends lost 8 bases at V and 4 bases at J; junction bases unmatched: 4. CDR3 sequence reads: CASGRDSYGYTF. CDR3 nucleotides: TGTGCCAGCGGGAGGGACAGCTATGGCTACACCTTC.

This clonotype was observed a handful of times. The chain uses TRBV19 and TRBJ2-1; 7 bases line up with TRBD2. The CDR3 is made up of 14 amino acids. The germline V gene has CDR1 LNHDA and CDR2 SQIVND (reference sequence). V gave up 3 bases and J gave up 7 bases; unmatched junction bases: 6. The CDR3 bases are TGTGCCAGTAGTATTAAGCGAGCGGGGAATGAGCAGTTCTTC. Its protein is CASSIKRAGNEQFF.

This chain joins TRBV27 and TRBJ2-7; the D call may be TRBD1 or TRBD2 (6 bases each). CDR1 MNHEY and CDR2 SMNVEV come from the germline V gene (reference sequence). The CDR3 is 13 residues long. V dropped 6 bases and J dropped 6 bases, with 15 bases sitting between them. The CDR3 DNA sequence: TGTGCCAGCAGCGCGGGACACCGCCTCGAGCAGTACGTC. Protein product: CASSAGHRLEQYV.

As to this clonotype: One junction end does not reproduce the germline sequence, and a read error may be involved. V gene TRBV6-5 combines with J gene TRBJ2-4, with TRBD1 matching over 7 bases. The CDR3 runs to 16 residues. CDR1 and CDR2 (germline): MNHEY, SVGAGI. CDR3 region: CASSYVQGVAKSIQYF. In nucleotides, the CDR3 is TGTGCCAGCAGTTACGTGCAGGGGGTAGCCAAAAGCATTCAGTACTTC.

The J gene is TRBJ2-3, the V gene TRBV2; 8 bases line up with TRBD1. The length of the CDR3 is 16 residues. J gave up 0 bases and V 5 bases, and 7 bases lay outside the gene matches. The V gene's germline CDR1 is SNHLY and CDR2 FYNNEI. The CDR3 protein is CASSSSRDRSTDTQYF. The CDR3 DNA is TGTGCCAGCAGTTCCAGCCGGGACAGGAGCACAGATACGCAGTATTTT.